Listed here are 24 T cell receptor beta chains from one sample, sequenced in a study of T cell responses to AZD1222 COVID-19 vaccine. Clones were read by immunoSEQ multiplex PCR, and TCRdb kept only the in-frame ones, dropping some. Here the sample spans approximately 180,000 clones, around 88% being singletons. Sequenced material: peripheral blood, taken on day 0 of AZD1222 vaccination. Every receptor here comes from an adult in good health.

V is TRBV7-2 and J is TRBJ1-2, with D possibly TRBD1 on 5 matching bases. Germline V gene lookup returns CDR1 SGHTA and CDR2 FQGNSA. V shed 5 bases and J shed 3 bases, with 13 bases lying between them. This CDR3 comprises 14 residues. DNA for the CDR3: TGTGCCAGCAGCCATCCGGGGGTCGACTATGGCTACACCTTC. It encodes CASSHPGVDYGYTF.

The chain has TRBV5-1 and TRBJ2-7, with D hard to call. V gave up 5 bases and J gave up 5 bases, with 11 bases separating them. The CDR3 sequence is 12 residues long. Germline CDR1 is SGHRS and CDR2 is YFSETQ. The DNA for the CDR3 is TGCGCCAGCAGACTCTTTTCCAACGAGCAGTACTTC. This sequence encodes CASRLFSNEQYF.

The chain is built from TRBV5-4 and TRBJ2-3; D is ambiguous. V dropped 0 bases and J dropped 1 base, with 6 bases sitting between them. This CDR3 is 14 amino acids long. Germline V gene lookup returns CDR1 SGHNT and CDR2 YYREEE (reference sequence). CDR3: CASSLGLGTDTQYF. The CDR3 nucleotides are TGTGCCAGCAGCTTGGGACTGGGCACAGATACGCAGTATTTT.

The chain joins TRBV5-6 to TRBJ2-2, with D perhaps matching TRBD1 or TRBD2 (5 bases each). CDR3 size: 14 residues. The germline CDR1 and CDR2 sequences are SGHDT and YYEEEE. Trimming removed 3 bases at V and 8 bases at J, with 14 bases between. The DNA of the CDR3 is TGTGCCAGCAGCTCACTAGGGGTTGTGGGGGAGCTGTTTTTT. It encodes CASSSLGVVGELFF.

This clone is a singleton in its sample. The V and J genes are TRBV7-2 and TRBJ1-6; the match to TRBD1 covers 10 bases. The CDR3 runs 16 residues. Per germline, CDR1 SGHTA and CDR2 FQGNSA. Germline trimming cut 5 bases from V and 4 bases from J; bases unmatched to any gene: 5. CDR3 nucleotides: TGTGCCAGCAGCGGTGGGACAGGGGATTATAATTCACCCCTCCACTTT. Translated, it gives CASSGGTGDYNSPLHF.

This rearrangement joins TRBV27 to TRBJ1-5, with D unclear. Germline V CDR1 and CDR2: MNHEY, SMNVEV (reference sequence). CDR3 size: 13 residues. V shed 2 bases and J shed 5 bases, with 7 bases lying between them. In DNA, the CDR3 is TGTGCCAGCAGTTTAGGGTGGGATCAGCCCCAGCATTTT. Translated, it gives CASSLGWDQPQHF.

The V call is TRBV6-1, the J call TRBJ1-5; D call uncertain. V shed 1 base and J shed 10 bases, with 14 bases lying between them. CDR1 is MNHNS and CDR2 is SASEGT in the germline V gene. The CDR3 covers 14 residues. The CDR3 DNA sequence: TGTGCCAGCAGTGAAGGGACTTCTCCCTCACCCCAGCATTTT. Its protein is CASSEGTSPSPQHF.

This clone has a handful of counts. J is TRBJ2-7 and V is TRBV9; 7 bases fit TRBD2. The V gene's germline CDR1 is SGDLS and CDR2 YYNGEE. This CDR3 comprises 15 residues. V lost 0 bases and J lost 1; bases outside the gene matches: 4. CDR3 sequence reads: CASSVEGRDSYEQYF. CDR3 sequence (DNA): TGTGCCAGCAGCGTAGAAGGGAGGGATTCCTACGAGCAGTACTTC. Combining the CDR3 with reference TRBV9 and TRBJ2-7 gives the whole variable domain DSGVTQTPKHLITATGQRVTLRCSPRSGDLSVYWYQQSLDQGLQFLIQYYNGEERAKGNILERFSAQQFPDLHSELNLSSLELGDSALYFCASSVEGRDSYEQYFGPGTRLTVT.

The CDR3 region is CASSAVTVGTGGYTF. In DNA form, the CDR3 reads TGTGCCAGCAGCGCAGTTACCGTCGGGACTGGTGGCTACACCTTC. This chain connects TRBV9 to TRBJ1-2; TRBD1 is a possible D gene (5 bases). Deletions cut 3 bases from V and 7 bases from J, with 19 bases between. The CDR3 has 15 residues. The germline gives CDR1 SGDLS, CDR2 YYNGEE.

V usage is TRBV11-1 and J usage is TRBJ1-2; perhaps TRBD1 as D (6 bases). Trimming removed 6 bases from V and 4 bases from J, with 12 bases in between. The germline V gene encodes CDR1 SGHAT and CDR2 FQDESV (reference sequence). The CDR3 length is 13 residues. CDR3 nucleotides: TGTGCCAGCAGGCCAGGGGCGGGCTATGGCTACACCTTC. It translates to CASRPGAGYGYTF.

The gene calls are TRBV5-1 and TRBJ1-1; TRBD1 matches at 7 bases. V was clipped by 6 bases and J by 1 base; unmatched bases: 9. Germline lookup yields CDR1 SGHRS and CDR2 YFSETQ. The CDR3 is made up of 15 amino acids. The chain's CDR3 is CASNPLTGSNTEAFF. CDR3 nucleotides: TGCGCCAGCAACCCTCTGACAGGGTCGAACACTGAAGCTTTCTTT.

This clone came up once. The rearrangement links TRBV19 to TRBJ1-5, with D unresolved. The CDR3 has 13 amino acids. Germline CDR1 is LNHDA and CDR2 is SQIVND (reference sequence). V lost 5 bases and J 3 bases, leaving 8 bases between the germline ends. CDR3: CASSEEVNQPQHF. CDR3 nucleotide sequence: TGTGCCAGTAGTGAGGAGGTCAATCAGCCCCAGCATTTT.

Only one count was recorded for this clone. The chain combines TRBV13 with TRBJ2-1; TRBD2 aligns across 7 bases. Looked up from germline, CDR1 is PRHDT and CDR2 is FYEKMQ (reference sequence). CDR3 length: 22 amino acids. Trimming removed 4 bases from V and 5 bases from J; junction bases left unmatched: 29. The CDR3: CASSSRRERGLLGSTLNNEQFF. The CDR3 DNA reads TGTGCCAGCAGCTCGCGCCGGGAGCGGGGTCTCCTAGGGTCCACCCTAAACAATGAGCAGTTCTTC.

The CDR3 reads CASSPVGSYNEQFF. The DNA of the CDR3 is TGTGCCAGCAGCCCGGTGGGCTCCTACAATGAGCAGTTCTTC. This chain links TRBV5-6 with TRBJ2-1, with D unclear. CDR1 is SGHDT and CDR2 is YYEEEE in the germline V gene. Trimming pared 4 bases from V and 0 bases from J, leaving 8 bases between. The CDR3 loop spans 14 amino acids. The full variable domain, rest sourced from reference TRBV5-6 and TRBJ2-1, is DAGVTQSPTHLIKTRGQQVTLRCSPKSGHDTVSWYQQALGQGPQFIFQYYEEEERQRGNFPDRFSGHQFPNYSSELNVNALLLGDSALYLCASSPVGSYNEQFFGPGTRLTVL.

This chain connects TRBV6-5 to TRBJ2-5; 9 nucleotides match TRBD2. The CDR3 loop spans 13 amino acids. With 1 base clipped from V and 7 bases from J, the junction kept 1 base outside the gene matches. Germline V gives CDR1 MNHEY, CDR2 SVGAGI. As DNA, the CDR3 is TGTGCCAGCAGTTACTTGCGGGGGGGGACCCAGTACTTC. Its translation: CASSYLRGGTQYF.

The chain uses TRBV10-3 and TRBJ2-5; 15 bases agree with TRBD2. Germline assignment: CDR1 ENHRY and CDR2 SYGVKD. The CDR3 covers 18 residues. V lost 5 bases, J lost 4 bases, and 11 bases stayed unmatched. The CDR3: CAISNNPPGLAGGETQYF. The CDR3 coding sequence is TGTGCCATCAGTAACAATCCTCCGGGACTAGCGGGGGGAGAGACCCAGTACTTC.

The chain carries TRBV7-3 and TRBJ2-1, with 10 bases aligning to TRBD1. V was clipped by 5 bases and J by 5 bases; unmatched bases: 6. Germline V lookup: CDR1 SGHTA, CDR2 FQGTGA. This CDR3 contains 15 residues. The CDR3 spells CASSKAGQGDNEQFF. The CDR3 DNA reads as TGTGCCAGCAGCAAAGCAGGACAGGGGGACAATGAGCAGTTCTTC.

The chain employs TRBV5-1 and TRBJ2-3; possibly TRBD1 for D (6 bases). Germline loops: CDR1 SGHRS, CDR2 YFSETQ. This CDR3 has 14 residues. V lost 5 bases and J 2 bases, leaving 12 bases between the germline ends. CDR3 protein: CASSRTDHTDTQYF. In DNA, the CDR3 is TGCGCCAGCAGTAGGACAGACCACACAGATACGCAGTATTTT.

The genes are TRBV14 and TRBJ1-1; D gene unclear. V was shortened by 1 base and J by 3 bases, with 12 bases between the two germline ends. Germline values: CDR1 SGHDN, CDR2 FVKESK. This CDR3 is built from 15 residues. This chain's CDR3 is CASSQVSRTYTEAFF. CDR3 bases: TGTGCCAGCAGCCAAGTTTCCAGAACATACACTGAAGCTTTCTTT.

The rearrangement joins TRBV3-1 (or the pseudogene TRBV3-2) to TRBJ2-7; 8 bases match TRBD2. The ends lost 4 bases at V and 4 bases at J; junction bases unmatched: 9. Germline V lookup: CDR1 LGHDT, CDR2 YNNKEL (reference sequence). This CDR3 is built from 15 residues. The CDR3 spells CASSLDGGAFYEQYF. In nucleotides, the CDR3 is TGTGCCAGCAGCCTTGACGGGGGGGCGTTTTACGAGCAGTACTTC.

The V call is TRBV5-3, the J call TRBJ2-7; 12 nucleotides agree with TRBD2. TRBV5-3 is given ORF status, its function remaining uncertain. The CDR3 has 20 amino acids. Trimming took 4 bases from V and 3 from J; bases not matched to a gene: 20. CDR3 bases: TGTGCCAGAAGCCGTCTAGCGGGGGGGCCATCGGTAGGATCCTGCTACGAGCAGTACTTC. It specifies CARSRLAGGPSVGSCYEQYF.

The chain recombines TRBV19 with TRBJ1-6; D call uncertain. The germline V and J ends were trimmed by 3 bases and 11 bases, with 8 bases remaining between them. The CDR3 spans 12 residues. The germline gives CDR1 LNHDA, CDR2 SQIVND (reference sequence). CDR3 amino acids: CASSISDAPLHF. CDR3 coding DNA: TGTGCCAGTAGTATTTCAGACGCACCCCTCCACTTT.

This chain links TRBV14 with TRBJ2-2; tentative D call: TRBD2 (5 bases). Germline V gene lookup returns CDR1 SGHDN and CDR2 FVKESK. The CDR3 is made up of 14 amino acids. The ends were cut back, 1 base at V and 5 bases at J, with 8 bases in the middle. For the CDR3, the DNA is TGTGCCAGCAGCCAAGTACGAGGGACCGGGGAGCTGTTTTTT. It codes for CASSQVRGTGELFF. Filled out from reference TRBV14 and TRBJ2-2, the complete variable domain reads EAGVTQFPSHSVIEKGQTVTLRCDPISGHDNLYWYRRVMGKEIKFLLHFVKESKQDESGMPNNRFLAERTGGTYSTLKVQPAELEDSGVYFCASSQVRGTGELFFGEGSRLTVL.

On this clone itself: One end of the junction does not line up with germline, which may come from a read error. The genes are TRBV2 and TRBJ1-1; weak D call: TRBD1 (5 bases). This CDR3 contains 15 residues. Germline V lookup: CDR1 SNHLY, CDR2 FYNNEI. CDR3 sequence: CASGDSPGGYTEAFF. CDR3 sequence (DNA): TGTGCCAGCGGTGATAGCCCGGGGGGTTACACTGAAGCTTTCTTT. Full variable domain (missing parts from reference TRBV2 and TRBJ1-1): EPEVTQTPSHQVTQMGQEVILRCVPISNHLYFYWYRQILGQKVEFLVSFYNNEISEKSEIFDDQFSVERPDGSNFTLKIRSTKLEDSAMYFCASGDSPGGYTEAFFGQGTRLTVV.